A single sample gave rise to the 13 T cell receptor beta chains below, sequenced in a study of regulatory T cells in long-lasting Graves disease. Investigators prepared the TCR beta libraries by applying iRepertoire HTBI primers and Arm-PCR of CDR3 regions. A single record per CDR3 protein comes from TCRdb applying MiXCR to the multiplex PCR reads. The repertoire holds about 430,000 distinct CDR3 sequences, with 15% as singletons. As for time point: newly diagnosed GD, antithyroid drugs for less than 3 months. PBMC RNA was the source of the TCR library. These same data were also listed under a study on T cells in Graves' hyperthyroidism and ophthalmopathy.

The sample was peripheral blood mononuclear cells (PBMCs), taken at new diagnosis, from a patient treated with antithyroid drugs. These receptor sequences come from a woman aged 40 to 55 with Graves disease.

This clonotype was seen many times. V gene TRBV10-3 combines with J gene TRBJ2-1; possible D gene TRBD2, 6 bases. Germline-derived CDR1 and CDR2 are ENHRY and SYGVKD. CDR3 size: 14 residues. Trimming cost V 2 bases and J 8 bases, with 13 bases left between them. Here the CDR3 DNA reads TGTGCCATCAGTGAGCGGGGGAGTAGTGATGAGCAGTTCTTC. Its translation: CAISERGSSDEQFF.

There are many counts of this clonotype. The CDR3 spells CASSQDLGSDTEAFF. CDR3 nucleotides: TGTGCCAGCAGCCAAGACTTAGGGTCCGACACTGAAGCTTTCTTT. V usage is TRBV3-1 and J usage is TRBJ1-1; D not resolved. This CDR3 is 15 amino acids long. Per the germline V gene, CDR1 is LGHDT and CDR2 is YNNKEL (reference sequence). Trimming removed 0 bases at V and 3 bases at J, with 11 bases between.

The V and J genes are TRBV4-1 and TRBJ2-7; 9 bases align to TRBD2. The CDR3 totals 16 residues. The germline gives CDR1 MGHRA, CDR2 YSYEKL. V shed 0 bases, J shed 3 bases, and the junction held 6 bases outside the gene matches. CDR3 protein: CASSQDASGRIYEQYF. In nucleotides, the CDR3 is TGCGCCAGCAGCCAAGACGCCAGCGGGAGGATCTACGAGCAGTACTTC.

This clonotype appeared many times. DNA for the CDR3: TGCGCCAGCAGCTTGACGGCGGGAGCGTCCCCCGAGCAGTACTTC. Amino acids: CASSLTAGASPEQYF. The chain carries TRBV5-1 and TRBJ2-7; 7 positions match TRBD2. The CDR3 has 15 amino acids. Trimming took 1 base from V and 6 from J; bases not matched to a gene: 10. Germline V gives CDR1 SGHRS, CDR2 YFSETQ.

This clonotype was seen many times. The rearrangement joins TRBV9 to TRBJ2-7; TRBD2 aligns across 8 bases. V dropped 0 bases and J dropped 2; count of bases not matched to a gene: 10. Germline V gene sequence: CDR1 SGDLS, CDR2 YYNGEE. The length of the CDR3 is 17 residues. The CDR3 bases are TGTGCCAGCAGCGTAGTAGCGGGGTCGGCGGGAGCCTACGAGCAGTACTTC. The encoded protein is CASSVVAGSAGAYEQYF.

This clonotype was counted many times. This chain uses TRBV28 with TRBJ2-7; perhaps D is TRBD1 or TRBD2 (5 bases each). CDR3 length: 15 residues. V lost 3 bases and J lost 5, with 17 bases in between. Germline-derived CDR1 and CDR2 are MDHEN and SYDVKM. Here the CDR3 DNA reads TGTGCCAGCAGTTTTGGGTTGGGGGAAGGCGACGAGCAGTACTTC. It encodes CASSFGLGEGDEQYF.

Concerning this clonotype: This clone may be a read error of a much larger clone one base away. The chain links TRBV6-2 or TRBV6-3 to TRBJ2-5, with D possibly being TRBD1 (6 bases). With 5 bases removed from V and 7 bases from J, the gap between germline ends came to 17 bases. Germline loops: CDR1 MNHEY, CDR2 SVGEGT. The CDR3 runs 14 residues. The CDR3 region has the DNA TGTGCCAGCAGTGAAGATCCGAGAGGGGGGACCCAGTACTTC. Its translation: CASSEDPRGGTQYF.

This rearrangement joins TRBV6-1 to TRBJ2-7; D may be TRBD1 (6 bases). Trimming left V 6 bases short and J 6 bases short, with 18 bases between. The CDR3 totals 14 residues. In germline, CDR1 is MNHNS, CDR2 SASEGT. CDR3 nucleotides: TGTGCCAGCAGCCCACCTTCGTCCAGGGGCGAGCAGTACTTC. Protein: CASSPPSSRGEQYF.

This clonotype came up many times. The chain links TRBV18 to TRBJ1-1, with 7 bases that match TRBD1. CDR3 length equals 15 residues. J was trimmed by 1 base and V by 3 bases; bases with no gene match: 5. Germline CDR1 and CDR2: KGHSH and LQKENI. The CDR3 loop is CASSPTGQKNTEAFF. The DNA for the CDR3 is TGTGCCAGCTCACCTACGGGACAGAAGAACACTGAAGCTTTCTTT.

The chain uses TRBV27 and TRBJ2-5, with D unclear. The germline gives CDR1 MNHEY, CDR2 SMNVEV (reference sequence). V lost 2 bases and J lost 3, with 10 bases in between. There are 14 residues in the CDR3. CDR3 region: CASSLDAREETQYF. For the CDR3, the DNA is TGTGCCAGCAGTTTAGACGCCAGAGAAGAGACCCAGTACTTC.

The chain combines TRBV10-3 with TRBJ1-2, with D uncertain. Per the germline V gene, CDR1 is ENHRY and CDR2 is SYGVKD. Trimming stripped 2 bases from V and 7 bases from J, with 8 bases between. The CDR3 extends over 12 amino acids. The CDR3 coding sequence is TGTGCCATCAGTGAGCAGGCCCGTGGCTACACCTTC. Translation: CAISEQARGYTF.

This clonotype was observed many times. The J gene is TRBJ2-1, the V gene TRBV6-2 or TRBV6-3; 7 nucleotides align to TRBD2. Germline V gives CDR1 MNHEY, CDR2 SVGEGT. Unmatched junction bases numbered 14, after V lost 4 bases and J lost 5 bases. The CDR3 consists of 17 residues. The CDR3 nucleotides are TGTGCCAGCAGTTGGACGGCGGGCGGGAGTCGTAACAATGAGCAGTTCTTC. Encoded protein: CASSWTAGGSRNNEQFF.

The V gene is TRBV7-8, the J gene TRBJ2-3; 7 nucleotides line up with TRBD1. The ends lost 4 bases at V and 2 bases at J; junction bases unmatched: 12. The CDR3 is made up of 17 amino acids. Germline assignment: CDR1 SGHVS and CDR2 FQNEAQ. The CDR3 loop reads CASSYQPGTDLTDTQYF. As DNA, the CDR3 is TGTGCCAGCAGCTACCAACCCGGGACAGACCTCACAGATACGCAGTATTTT.